Listed below are T cell receptor beta chains from one sample, sequenced in a study of T cells in narcolepsy. Repertoires were generated with immunoSEQ multiplex PCR, while TCRdb's copy carries only in-frame clones and drops some. The table has about 34,000 clones, 75% to 90% seen once. The sequenced sample was CD45RA- memory CD4+ T cells from PBMCs. The receptors shown here come from a human donor with narcolepsy. Both conserved end residues are part of each CDR3. D genes are given only for firm matches. Size values are once, few and many counts, or a class for expanded clones, and some rows have none.

J | D | size | V | DNA | CDR3
TRBJ2-1 | - | - | TRBV10-3 | TGTGCCATCAGCGATCAGCACAATGAGCAGTTCTTC | CAISDQHNEQFF
TRBJ1-4 | - | - | TRBV28 | TGTGCCAGCAGTCAAAACCTCCTAGGGGTGAATAATGAAAAACTGTTTTTT | CASSQNLLGVNNEKLFF
TRBJ2-3 | - | once | TRBV10-3 | TGTGCCATCAGTGAGTCGAGGACAGATACGCAGTATTTT | CAISESRTDTQYF
TRBJ1-2 | - | - | TRBV5-5 | TGTGCCAGCAGCCTCTTCAGGGATGATTTCTATGGCTACACCTTC | CASSLFRDDFYGYTF
TRBJ2-3 | - | - | TRBV2 | TGTGCCAGCAAAATTCGGACTACCAAGGATACGCAGTATTTT | CASKIRTTKDTQYF
TRBJ2-3 | - | - | TRBV14 | TGTGCCAGCAGCCACTCAGACAGGTCCGGCACAGATACGCAGTATTTT | CASSHSDRSGTDTQYF
TRBJ2-3 | - | - | TRBV5-6 | TGTGCCAGCAGCTTGTATCAAATCCAGGGTGCGGATACGCAGTATTTT | CASSLYQIQGADTQYF
TRBJ1-4 | - | - | TRBV18 | TGTGCCAGCTCCCCTGTCGCAACTAATGAAAAACTGTTTTTT | CASSPVATNEKLFF
TRBJ2-4 | TRBD2 | few | TRBV7-2 | TGTGCCAGCAGCCAGACCCGGCGGGGGACCAAAAACATTCAGTACTTC | CASSQTRRGTKNIQYF
TRBJ2-2 | TRBD1 | - | TRBV6-1 | TGTGCCAGCAACAGGGGTACCGGGGAGCTGTTTTTT | CASNRGTGELFF
TRBJ1-1 | - | once | TRBV19 | TGTGCCAGTAGTATAGATAGCGGGGGGCGGTCTGAAGCTTTCTTT | CASSIDSGGRSEAFF
TRBJ1-1 | - | - | TRBV20-1 | TGCAGTGCTAGAGAGGACGGACTCTTCTTT | CSAREDGLFF
TRBJ2-3 | - | few | TRBV7-9 | TGTGCCAGCAGCCCCCGAGGTCCAGATACGCAGTATTTT | CASSPRGPDTQYF
TRBJ2-1 | - | - | TRBV27 | TGTGCCAGCAGTATCCGGGACTTTAGACTTAATGAGCAGTTCTTC | CASSIRDFRLNEQFF
TRBJ2-3 | - | - | TRBV14 | TGTGCCAGCAGCCAGAGTCAGGAGACAGATACGCAGTATTTT | CASSQSQETDTQYF
TRBJ1-3 | - | few | TRBV18 | TGTGCCAGCTCCCAAGGGCTCTCTGGAAACACCATATATTTT | CASSQGLSGNTIYF